One sample yielded the 28 T cell receptor beta chains listed below, sequenced in a study of T cells in narcolepsy. Data came from immunoSEQ multiplex PCR; TCRdb stores just in-frame clones and leaves some out. The sample carries 25,000 to 30,000 clones, 75% to 85% recorded once. The sequencing sample was made of memory (CD45RA-) CD4+ T cells from blood. Receptor source: a human donor in good health.

The chain carries TRBV6-1 and TRBJ2-4; D not certain. The V end was cut by 4 bases, the J end by 1 base, with 14 bases between. Per the germline V gene, CDR1 is MNHNS and CDR2 is SASEGT. This CDR3 region has 16 residues. The CDR3 sequence is CASSAPPGRAKNIQYF. For the CDR3, the DNA is TGTGCCAGCAGTGCACCCCCGGGCAGGGCCAAAAACATTCAGTACTTC.

The chain joins TRBV14 to TRBJ1-4; 7 bases map to TRBD1. The CDR3 is 15 residues long. The V and J ends lost 6 bases and 2 bases, in that order; junction bases with no gene match: 6. Germline V gives CDR1 SGHDN, CDR2 FVKESK. This CDR3 is CASSRYRGTNEKLFF. CDR3 coding DNA: TGTGCCAGCAGTCGGTACAGGGGCACTAATGAAAAACTGTTTTTT.

This clone showed up just once. V and J are TRBV19 and TRBJ1-2; D not resolved. Trimming pared 3 bases from V and 4 bases from J, leaving 18 bases between. Germline CDR1 and CDR2: LNHDA and SQIVND (reference sequence). The CDR3 sequence is 16 residues long. The CDR3 reads CASSIRQVCPFYGYTF. The CDR3 DNA is TGTGCCAGTAGTATCCGGCAGGTCTGTCCCTTCTATGGCTACACCTTC.

The chain is built from TRBV5-1 and TRBJ1-1; D ambiguous. This CDR3 contains 14 residues. Trimming removed 4 bases at V and 5 bases at J, with 15 bases between. Germline V CDR1 and CDR2: SGHRS, YFSETQ. The CDR3 spells CASSTGRFRTEAFF. In nucleotides, the CDR3 is TGCGCCAGCAGCACCGGACGATTTCGAACTGAAGCTTTCTTT. Full variable domain (missing parts from reference TRBV5-1 and TRBJ1-1): KAGVTQTPRYLIKTRGQQVTLSCSPISGHRSVSWYQQTPGQGLQFLFEYFSETQRNKGNFPGRFSGRQFSNSRSEMNVSTLELGDSALYLCASSTGRFRTEAFFGQGTRLTVV.

This sequence joins TRBV28 and TRBJ2-7; D uncertain. Per the germline V gene, CDR1 is MDHEN and CDR2 is SYDVKM. V was cut by 3 bases and J by 2 bases, with 2 bases left in between. The CDR3 sequence is 11 residues long. Here the CDR3 reads CASSFAYEQYF. Here the CDR3 DNA reads TGTGCCAGCAGTTTTGCCTACGAGCAGTACTTC.

The CDR3 DNA follows: TGCGCCAGCAGCCACCCCTTGAGAGGGGCCGGGGAGCTGTTTTTT. This translates into CASSHPLRGAGELFF. The chain links TRBV4-1 to TRBJ2-2, with D possibly called TRBD1 or TRBD2 (5 bases each). Germline-derived CDR1 and CDR2 are MGHRA and YSYEKL. Trimming left V 3 bases short and J 6 bases short, with 14 bases between. This CDR3 spans 15 amino acids.

As to this clone: One end of the junction varies from germline; a read error may be responsible. This sequence joins TRBV19 and TRBJ1-2; TRBD1 agrees at 9 bases. In germline, CDR1 is LNHDA, CDR2 SQIVND (reference sequence). The CDR3 runs 17 residues. The CDR3 reads CASSIDRGSDRNYGYTF. CDR3 nucleotides: TGTGCCAGTAGCATAGACAGGGGGTCTGATCGTAACTATGGCTACACCTTC.

V gene TRBV7-2 combines with J gene TRBJ2-3; 9 nucleotides match TRBD2. The CDR3 runs 14 residues. Germline CDR1 SGHTA, CDR2 FQGNSA. J lost 4 bases, V lost 3 bases, and 2 bases had no gene match. The CDR3 DNA follows: TGTGCCAGCAGCTTCGCGGGGGGGGCAGATACGCAGTATTTT. It yields the protein CASSFAGGADTQYF.

The gene calls are TRBV6-5 and TRBJ2-7, with 8 positions matching TRBD1. Germline trimming cut 5 bases from V and 7 bases from J; bases unmatched to any gene: 10. CDR1 and CDR2 from the germline V gene are MNHEY and SVGAGI. The CDR3 contains 14 residues. The CDR3 protein is CASSAETGGKEQYF. In DNA, the CDR3 is TGTGCCAGCAGTGCGGAAACAGGGGGTAAAGAGCAGTACTTC.

The rearrangement joins TRBV4-3 to TRBJ1-2, with 9 nucleotides matching TRBD1. CDR3 length: 16 residues. Germline trimming cut 4 bases from V and 5 bases from J; bases unmatched to any gene: 11. Per germline, CDR1 LGHNA and CDR2 YSLEER. The CDR3 nucleotides read TGCGCCAGCAGCCGGACACGGGGACAGGGACGGTATGGCTACACCTTC. Its protein is CASSRTRGQGRYGYTF.

The chain employs TRBV5-1 and TRBJ2-3, with 10 bases aligning to TRBD2. The junction had 9 bases not matched to a gene; V was cut back by 5 bases and J by 0 bases. CDR3 length equals 17 residues. Germline CDR1 reads SGHRS; CDR2 reads YFSETQ. Here the CDR3 reads CASSRGSTSGSTDTQYF. The DNA for the CDR3 is TGCGCCAGCAGTCGGGGATCGACTAGCGGGAGCACAGATACGCAGTATTTT.

The rearrangement joins TRBV5-6 to TRBJ2-7; no definite D call. This CDR3 region has 11 residues. The germline gives CDR1 SGHDT, CDR2 YYEEEE. V shed 2 bases and J shed 8 bases, with 8 bases lying between them. In DNA, the CDR3 is TGTGCCAGCAGCTTTGGGGATAAGCAGTACTTC. Protein sequence: CASSFGDKQYF.

V usage is TRBV6-1 and J usage is TRBJ1-5, with TRBD1 identical over 7 bases. The CDR3 covers 14 residues. V lost 5 bases and J lost 5; bases outside the gene matches: 6. CDR1 is MNHNS and CDR2 is SASEGT in the germline V gene. Here the CDR3 DNA reads TGTGCCAGCAGTCTAACAGGGACAGATCAGCCCCAGCATTTT. Translation gives CASSLTGTDQPQHF.

This rearrangement joins TRBV2 to TRBJ1-1; TRBD1 might be the D (5 bases). CDR1 is SNHLY and CDR2 is FYNNEI in the germline V gene. The CDR3 covers 13 residues. The V and J ends lost 5 bases and 3 bases respectively, with 10 bases between them. The CDR3 coding sequence is TGTGCCAGCAGTAAAAAGACAGACACTGAAGCTTTCTTT. It yields the protein CASSKKTDTEAFF.

V usage is TRBV6-5 and J usage is TRBJ1-6; a possible D gene is TRBD1 (6 bases). There are 14 residues in the CDR3. Germline CDR1 reads MNHEY; CDR2 reads SVGAGI. Trimming removed 5 bases at V and 9 bases at J, with 14 bases between. The CDR3 DNA is TGTGCCAGCAGTGGCCAGGGGATGGGTTCACCCCTCCACTTT. This encodes CASSGQGMGSPLHF.

V is TRBV5-1 and J is TRBJ2-5; 15 nucleotides match TRBD2. V was clipped by 4 bases and J by 4 bases; unmatched bases: 5. The CDR3 has 16 residues. Germline CDR1 is SGHRS and CDR2 is YFSETQ. The CDR3 spells CASSQGLAGGRETQYF. CDR3 DNA: TGCGCCAGCAGCCAAGGACTAGCGGGGGGGCGAGAGACCCAGTACTTC.

The chain joins TRBV6-5 to TRBJ2-1, with D possibly TRBD1 on 6 matching bases. Germline lookup yields CDR1 MNHEY and CDR2 SVGAGI. The CDR3 covers 15 residues. V lost 4 bases and J 6 bases, leaving 16 bases between the germline ends. CDR3 amino acids: CASSSLAGRGNEQFF. CDR3 coding DNA: TGTGCCAGCAGTTCCTTGGCCGGCAGGGGCAATGAGCAGTTCTTC.

This rearrangement joins TRBV7-9 to TRBJ1-3, with TRBD1 matching over 8 bases. The CDR3 extends over 16 amino acids. Germline V gene data show CDR1 as SEHNR and CDR2 as FQNEAQ (reference sequence). V lost 5 bases to trimming and J lost 4 bases; unmatched junction nucleotides: 10. CDR3 loop: CASSPNADREGNTIYF. The CDR3 DNA sequence: TGTGCCAGCAGCCCAAACGCGGACAGGGAAGGAAACACCATATATTTT. The complete variable domain, with remaining parts taken from reference TRBV7-9 and TRBJ1-3, reads DTGVSQNPRHKITKRGQNVTFRCDPISEHNRLYWYRQTLGQGPEFLTYFQNEAQLEKSRLLSDRFSAERPKGSFSTLEIQRTEQGDSAMYLCASSPNADREGNTIYFGEGSWLTVV.

V usage is TRBV28 and J usage is TRBJ2-3; the match to TRBD2 covers 9 bases. V shed 3 bases and J 6 bases; nucleotides not matched to a gene: 1. The CDR3 runs 13 residues. Per germline, CDR1 MDHEN and CDR2 SYDVKM. CDR3 protein: CASSLGTSDTQYF. Here the CDR3 DNA reads TGTGCCAGCAGTTTGGGGACTAGCGATACGCAGTATTTT.

This rearrangement joins TRBV5-5 to TRBJ2-7; D call uncertain. Germline values: CDR1 SGHKS, CDR2 YYEKEE (reference sequence). This CDR3 region has 11 residues. The V and J ends lost 4 bases and 0 bases respectively, with 2 bases between them. For the CDR3, the DNA is TGTGCCAGCAGCCACTCCTACGAGCAGTACTTC. Translation: CASSHSYEQYF.

This chain uses TRBV27 with TRBJ1-1; perhaps TRBD1 as D (5 bases). This CDR3 spans 16 amino acids. CDR1 is MNHEY, CDR2 SMNVEV, per germline (reference sequence). V lost 9 bases and J lost 2, with 22 bases in between. The CDR3 reads CASRRLTGTSNTEAFF. DNA of the CDR3: TGTGCCAGTAGGAGACTTACCGGGACGTCAAACACTGAAGCTTTCTTT.

The chain employs TRBV6-4 and TRBJ1-2; TRBD1 matches 7 bases. The V gene's germline CDR1 is MRHNA and CDR2 SNTAGT. The ends lost 6 bases at V and 8 bases at J; junction bases unmatched: 9. The CDR3 runs 13 residues. The CDR3 reads CASSPTGVEGYTF. CDR3 bases: TGTGCCAGCAGCCCCACAGGGGTGGAGGGCTACACCTTC.

Details on this clone: At one of its ends the junction is not consistent with the germline gene, which may arise from a read error. This sequence joins TRBV5-4 and TRBJ2-1, with TRBD1 matching over 9 bases. The CDR3 extends over 15 amino acids. CDR1 SGHNT and CDR2 YYREEE come from the germline V gene (reference sequence). For the CDR3, the DNA is TGTGCCAGCAGCCCGGGACAGGGCTTCCGGGATGAGCGGTTCTTC. Translation gives CASSPGQGFRDERFF.

CDR3 DNA: TGTGCCAGCAGCCCGACCTTGGGTACGCAGTATTTT. Translated, it gives CASSPTLGTQYF. V usage is TRBV9 and J usage is TRBJ2-3; D is unresolved. The CDR3 spans 12 residues. V lost 4 bases and J 8 bases, leaving 11 bases between the germline ends. CDR1 SGDLS and CDR2 YYNGEE come from the germline V gene.

V gene TRBV7-2 combines with J gene TRBJ1-3; D remains unclear. The germline gives CDR1 SGHTA, CDR2 FQGNSA. This CDR3 spans 13 amino acids. Trimming left V 3 bases short and J 0 bases short, with 3 bases between. The CDR3 sequence: CASSFGSGNTIYF. The CDR3 nucleotides read TGTGCCAGCAGCTTCGGCTCTGGAAACACCATATATTTT. The full variable domain, with the rest looked up from reference TRBV7-2 and TRBJ1-3, is GAGVSQSPSNKVTEKGKDVELRCDPISGHTALYWYRQSLGQGLEFLIYFQGNSAPDKSGLPSDRFSAERTGGSVSTLTIQRTQQEDSAVYLCASSFGSGNTIYFGEGSWLTVV.

V usage is TRBV7-3 and J usage is TRBJ2-1; the D is unclear. The CDR3 has 13 amino acids. CDR1 is SGHTA, CDR2 FQGTGA, per germline. Trimming pared 0 bases from V and 10 bases from J, leaving 10 bases between. The CDR3 DNA reads as TGTGCCAGCAGCTTAACGGTCGCGACGGAGCAGTTCTTC. This sequence encodes CASSLTVATEQFF. The entire variable domain, with the rest obtained from reference TRBV7-3 and TRBJ2-1, is as follows: GAGVSQTPSNKVTEKGKYVELRCDPISGHTALYWYRQSLGQGPEFLIYFQGTGAADDSGLPNDRFFAVRPEGSVSTLKIQRTERGDSAVYLCASSLTVATEQFFGPGTRLTVL.

This chain links TRBV7-2 with TRBJ2-1; D might be TRBD2 (6 bases). This CDR3 is 18 amino acids long. Trimming pared 1 base from V and 2 bases from J, leaving 18 bases between. Germline CDR1 SGHTA, CDR2 FQGNSA. CDR3 region: CASSLVGGINPAYNEQFF. In DNA, the CDR3 is TGTGCCAGCAGCTTAGTGGGCGGGATAAACCCAGCCTACAATGAGCAGTTCTTC.

This chain's CDR3 is CASSYRAGTQPSTEAFF. CDR3 nucleotide sequence: TGTGCCAGCAGTTACCGGGCCGGGACACAGCCTTCCACTGAAGCTTTCTTT. The chain links TRBV28 to TRBJ1-1; weak D call: TRBD1 (6 bases). The CDR3 loop spans 17 amino acids. V was pared by 4 bases and J by 4 bases, with 22 bases between. Germline CDR1 reads MDHEN; CDR2 reads SYDVKM.